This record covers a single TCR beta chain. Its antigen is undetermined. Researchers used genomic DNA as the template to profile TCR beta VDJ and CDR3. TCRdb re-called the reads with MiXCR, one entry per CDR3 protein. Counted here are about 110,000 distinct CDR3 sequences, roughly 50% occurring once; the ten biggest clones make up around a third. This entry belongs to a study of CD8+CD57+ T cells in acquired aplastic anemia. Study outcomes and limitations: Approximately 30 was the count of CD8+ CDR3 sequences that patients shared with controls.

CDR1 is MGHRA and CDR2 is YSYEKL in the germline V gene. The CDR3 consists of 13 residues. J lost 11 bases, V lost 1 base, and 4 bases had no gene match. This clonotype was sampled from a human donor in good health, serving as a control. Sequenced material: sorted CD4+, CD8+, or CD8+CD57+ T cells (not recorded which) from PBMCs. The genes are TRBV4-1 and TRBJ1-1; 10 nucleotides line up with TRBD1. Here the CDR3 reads CASSQVGTGVAFF. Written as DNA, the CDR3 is TGCGCCAGCAGCCAAGTAGGGACAGGGGTTGCTTTCTTT.